This entry lists 30 T cell receptor beta chains sequenced from one sample in a study of blood T cell repertoires in COVID-19. Sequencing used immunoSEQ multiplex PCR; TCRdb keeps in-frame clones, though not all of them. The data show 300,000 to 350,000 clones, with about nine tenths seen just once and approximately 1.6% held by the top ten. Source material: peripheral blood. Every receptor here comes from a woman aged 30 to 39 with COVID-19, enrolled during active disease.

The chain is built from TRBV27 and TRBJ1-4; D ambiguous. V lost 8 bases to trimming and J lost 8 bases, with 18 bases between them. Germline lookup yields CDR1 MNHEY and CDR2 SMNVEV (reference sequence). This CDR3 contains 14 residues. CDR3 in amino acids: CASGRLAGGEKLFF. The CDR3 DNA sequence: TGTGCCAGCGGCCGACTGGCGGGTGGAGAAAAACTGTTTTTT.

This clone has just one count. The chain combines TRBV28 with TRBJ2-1; D is possibly TRBD1 (6 bases). This CDR3 is 14 amino acids long. CDR1 MDHEN and CDR2 SYDVKM come from the germline V gene. V lost 11 bases and J 5 bases, leaving 19 bases between the germline ends. The CDR3 spells CAVSNADSNNEQFF. Here the CDR3 DNA reads TGTGCCGTATCAAACGCGGACAGTAACAATGAGCAGTTCTTC.

V gene TRBV5-1 combines with J gene TRBJ2-1; D gene unclear. The V and J ends lost 3 bases and 4 bases respectively, with 17 bases between them. Germline V CDR1 and CDR2: SGHRS, YFSETQ. The CDR3 length is 16 residues. Here the CDR3 DNA reads TGCGCCAGCAGCTACCGGAACACTTTGCGGTACAATGAGCAGTTCTTC. It codes for CASSYRNTLRYNEQFF.

The chain links TRBV11-3 to TRBJ2-1; D may be TRBD2 (5 bases). The CDR3 spans 14 residues. The germline CDR1 and CDR2 sequences are SGHNT and YENEEA. Trimming left V 4 bases short and J 8 bases short, with 15 bases between. CDR3 residues: CASSWTTGSDEQFF. CDR3 coding DNA: TGTGCCAGCAGCTGGACCACGGGGAGCGATGAGCAGTTCTTC.

CDR3: CASSTQQGYEQYF. The CDR3 DNA follows: TGTGCCAGTAGTACACAACAGGGATACGAGCAGTACTTC. V usage is TRBV19 and J usage is TRBJ2-7; weak D call: TRBD1 (6 bases). The CDR3 is 13 amino acids. V was clipped by 4 bases and J by 4 bases, with 11 bases between them. Per germline, CDR1 LNHDA and CDR2 SQIVND (reference sequence). Full variable domain (remainder filled in from reference TRBV19 and TRBJ2-7): DGGITQSPKYLFRKEGQNVTLSCEQNLNHDAMYWYRQDPGQGLRLIYYSQIVNDFQKGDIAEGYSVSREKKESFPLTVTSAQKNPTAFYLCASSTQQGYEQYFGPGTRLTVT.

The CDR3, as DNA: TGTGCCAGCAGCTCCCAACGGACTTATGGCTACACCTTC. Its protein is CASSSQRTYGYTF. The rearrangement joins TRBV7-9 to TRBJ1-2; unclear D gene. This CDR3 has 13 amino acids. Germline V gives CDR1 SEHNR, CDR2 FQNEAQ (reference sequence). Trimming left V 4 bases short and J 5 bases short, with 11 bases between.

The chain joins TRBV7-8 to TRBJ2-1, with D possibly being TRBD1 (5 bases). Germline V lookup: CDR1 SGHVS, CDR2 FQNEAQ. V lost 0 bases to trimming and J lost 3 bases, with 9 bases between them. The length of the CDR3 is 15 residues. In DNA, the CDR3 is TGTGCCAGCAGCTTAGCGCGACAGAGCTACAATGAGCAGTTCTTC. It is translated as CASSLARQSYNEQFF.

The chain has TRBV19 and TRBJ1-1; D unclear. In germline, CDR1 is LNHDA, CDR2 SQIVND (reference sequence). This CDR3 has 14 amino acids. V lost 7 bases, J lost 1 base, and 13 bases lay in between. The CDR3 DNA reads as TGTGCCAGTACCCTCAGACGGGAGAACACTGAAGCTTTCTTT. It codes for CASTLRRENTEAFF.

The chain links TRBV6-5 to TRBJ1-5; TRBD1 aligns across 8 bases. The CDR3 extends over 14 amino acids. Trimming at V came to 7 bases and at J to 4 bases, leaving 6 bases not matched to a gene. CDR1 MNHEY and CDR2 SVGAGI come from the germline V gene. CDR3 sequence (DNA): TGTGCCAGCACCGGACAGGGAAAGAATCAGCCCCAGCATTTT. This translates into CASTGQGKNQPQHF.

The rearrangement uses TRBV5-1 and TRBJ2-7; 11 bases fit TRBD1. V gave up 1 base and J gave up 4 bases; unmatched junction bases: 4. The germline gives CDR1 SGHRS, CDR2 YFSETQ. This CDR3 has 15 residues. For the CDR3, the DNA is TGCGCCAGCAGCTTGCAGGGGACAGGGGGGTACGAGCAGTACTTC. Its protein is CASSLQGTGGYEQYF. Using reference TRBV5-1 and TRBJ2-7 for the parts outside the CDR3, the full variable domain is KAGVTQTPRYLIKTRGQQVTLSCSPISGHRSVSWYQQTPGQGLQFLFEYFSETQRNKGNFPGRFSGRQFSNSRSEMNVSTLELGDSALYLCASSLQGTGGYEQYFGPGTRLTVT.

V gene TRBV28 combines with J gene TRBJ1-2; 7 nucleotides line up with TRBD1. This CDR3 has 15 amino acids. Germline V gene lookup returns CDR1 MDHEN and CDR2 SYDVKM. Germline trimming cut 5 bases from V and 4 bases from J; bases unmatched to any gene: 10. The CDR3 protein is CASSMYPGQSYGYTF. The DNA for the CDR3 is TGTGCCAGCAGTATGTATCCGGGACAGTCCTATGGCTACACCTTC.

The CDR3 coding sequence is TGTGCCACCAGTGAAACCGACAGGGTAGGAGCCGGGGAGCTGTTTTTT. Translation: CATSETDRVGAGELFF. The gene calls are TRBV24-1 and TRBJ2-2; 7 bases map to TRBD1. This CDR3 region has 16 residues. Germline V gene sequence: CDR1 KGHDR, CDR2 SFDVKD. The J segment lost 6 bases and the V segment lost 4 bases, leaving 10 bases of the junction unmatched.

This chain links TRBV7-7 with TRBJ2-1; D gene ambiguous. Germline CDR1 is SSHAT and CDR2 is FNYEAQ (reference sequence). Trimming left V 1 base short and J 5 bases short, with 12 bases between. The CDR3 has 15 residues. CDR3 protein: CASSLEVGGHNEQFF. DNA for the CDR3: TGTGCCAGCAGCTTAGAGGTAGGCGGCCACAATGAGCAGTTCTTC.

The chain links TRBV2 to TRBJ2-5, with D possibly matching TRBD1 (6 bases). Germline values: CDR1 SNHLY, CDR2 FYNNEI. Trimming shortened V by 11 bases and J by 9 bases, and 22 bases separated the two germline ends. This CDR3 contains 13 residues. Here the CDR3 DNA reads TGTGCCCGTCGGACAGCCGATATTGGGCCCCAGTACTTC. This encodes CARRTADIGPQYF. The complete variable domain, with remaining parts taken from reference TRBV2 and TRBJ2-5, reads EPEVTQTPSHQVTQMGQEVILRCVPISNHLYFYWYRQILGQKVEFLVSFYNNEISEKSEIFDDQFSVERPDGSNFTLKIRSTKLEDSAMYFCARRTADIGPQYFGPGTRLLVL.

This rearrangement joins TRBV7-9 to TRBJ1-1, with D maybe TRBD1 (5 bases). Per germline, CDR1 SEHNR and CDR2 FQNEAQ (reference sequence). Trimming removed 0 bases from V and 4 bases from J, with 12 bases in between. The CDR3 length is 15 residues. The CDR3 protein is CASSLAGQDGTEAFF. CDR3 nucleotides: TGTGCCAGCAGCTTAGCGGGGCAGGACGGCACTGAAGCTTTCTTT.

The genes are TRBV5-1 and TRBJ1-3, with 8 bases matching TRBD1. The V gene end was trimmed by 0 bases and the J gene end by 2 bases; junction bases not matched to a gene: 4. CDR1 SGHRS and CDR2 YFSETQ come from the germline V gene. The CDR3 totals 16 residues. The CDR3 sequence: CASSLDGQGAGNTIYF. Written as DNA, the CDR3 is TGCGCCAGCAGCTTGGATGGACAGGGAGCTGGAAACACCATATATTTT. The full variable domain, rest sourced from reference TRBV5-1 and TRBJ1-3, is KAGVTQTPRYLIKTRGQQVTLSCSPISGHRSVSWYQQTPGQGLQFLFEYFSETQRNKGNFPGRFSGRQFSNSRSEMNVSTLELGDSALYLCASSLDGQGAGNTIYFGEGSWLTVV.

This chain connects TRBV24-1 to TRBJ2-5, with D perhaps matching TRBD2 (5 bases). There are 12 residues in the CDR3. The V gene's germline CDR1 is KGHDR and CDR2 SFDVKD. With 10 bases removed from V and 5 bases from J, the gap between germline ends came to 13 bases. CDR3: CATGGPGETQYF. CDR3 DNA sequence: TGTGCCACAGGCGGGCCCGGGGAGACCCAGTACTTC.

This clone was observed a few times. Distinct nucleotide sequences in the sample also encode this CDR3. V is TRBV28 and J is TRBJ1-2, with TRBD1 identical over 8 bases. Trimming took 2 bases from V and 5 from J; bases not matched to a gene: 4. CDR3 length: 14 amino acids. Germline CDR1 is MDHEN and CDR2 is SYDVKM. The CDR3 DNA reads as TGTGCCAGCAGTTTAACAGGGGGAGGGTATGGCTACACCTTC. It yields the protein CASSLTGGGYGYTF.

In DNA, the CDR3 is TGTGCCAGCAGCCCGCCGGGACTCAAAAGGCATGAGCAGTTCTTC. Amino acid sequence: CASSPPGLKRHEQFF. This sequence joins TRBV7-8 and TRBJ2-1; weak D call: TRBD2 (6 bases). The CDR3 spans 15 residues. Germline-derived CDR1 and CDR2 are SGHVS and FQNEAQ. The ends were cut back, 5 bases at V and 8 bases at J, with 19 bases in the middle.

DNA of the CDR3: TGCGCCAGCAGCCCCAACCAAGAGACCCAGTACTTC. It yields the protein CASSPNQETQYF. The V gene is TRBV5-1, the J gene TRBJ2-5; D remains unclear. The V end was cut by 4 bases, the J end by 0 bases, with 4 bases between. Per germline, CDR1 SGHRS and CDR2 YFSETQ. The CDR3 length is 12 residues.

J is TRBJ1-2 and V is TRBV9, with a tentative D call TRBD1 (6 bases). Germline V gives CDR1 SGDLS, CDR2 YYNGEE. The CDR3 contains 15 residues. V was trimmed by 3 bases and J by 3 bases, leaving 15 bases between them. This CDR3 is CASSAHAGEDYGYTF. CDR3 in DNA: TGTGCCAGCAGCGCCCATGCAGGGGAAGACTATGGCTACACCTTC.

The chain recombines TRBV7-8 with TRBJ2-7; the match to TRBD1 covers 7 bases. Germline V gene lookup returns CDR1 SGHVS and CDR2 FQNEAQ. The CDR3 covers 14 residues. With 2 bases clipped from V and 6 bases from J, the junction kept 7 bases outside the gene matches. The CDR3 coding sequence is TGTGCCAGCAGCTTAAAGGGGGCACCAACCGAGCAGTACGTC. It yields the protein CASSLKGAPTEQYV.

This clone turned up a few times. The chain couples TRBV4-3 to TRBJ1-2; tentatively, D is TRBD1 (5 bases). With 1 base removed from V and 8 bases from J, the gap between germline ends came to 8 bases. The CDR3 extends over 12 amino acids. CDR1 and CDR2 (germline): LGHNA, YSLEER. CDR3 in amino acids: CASSQGTYGYTF. CDR3 coding DNA: TGCGCCAGCAGCCAAGGGACATACGGCTACACCTTC.

The chain uses TRBV7-2 and TRBJ2-5; D possibly corresponds to TRBD1 (5 bases). Between the trimmed V and J ends, which lost 1 base and 4 bases, there was a span of 13 bases. Germline CDR1 SGHTA, CDR2 FQGNSA. The length of the CDR3 is 15 residues. The CDR3 spells CASSLVWSGSETQYF. Written as DNA, the CDR3 is TGTGCCAGCAGCTTAGTTTGGTCAGGGTCAGAGACCCAGTACTTC.

V usage is TRBV10-3 and J usage is TRBJ2-3; a weak D match, TRBD1 (5 bases). Trimming shortened V by 10 bases and J by 9 bases, and 29 bases separated the two germline ends. Germline CDR1 reads ENHRY; CDR2 reads SYGVKD. The CDR3 extends over 16 amino acids. Here the CDR3 DNA reads TGTGCCAACACCTTACCAACAGGTACCGCTTCGTTGACGCAGTATTTT. It codes for CANTLPTGTASLTQYF.

J is TRBJ1-1 and V is TRBV3-1 (or the pseudogene TRBV3-2), with 10 nucleotides matching TRBD1. The CDR3 is 15 amino acids. Germline CDR1 and CDR2: LGHDT and YNNKEL (reference sequence). Germline trimming cut 8 bases from V and 1 base from J; bases unmatched to any gene: 7. The CDR3 bases are TGTGCCAGCTGGGACAGGGGATCCCGGAACACTGAAGCTTTCTTT. It encodes CASWDRGSRNTEAFF.

The rearrangement links TRBV10-3 to TRBJ2-3; 8 bases are shared with TRBD1. Germline assignment: CDR1 ENHRY and CDR2 SYGVKD. The CDR3 covers 18 residues. J was trimmed by 4 bases and V by 4 bases; bases with no gene match: 16. The CDR3 DNA reads TGTGCCATCAGTGGTCTGGGGTGGCGACAGGGGACGTCAGATACGCAGTATTTT. This gives the protein CAISGLGWRQGTSDTQYF.

This clone has just one count. The chain couples TRBV5-1 to TRBJ2-1; 10 bases map to TRBD1. Germline V gives CDR1 SGHRS, CDR2 YFSETQ. J gave up 8 bases and V 4 bases, and 6 bases lay outside the gene matches. The CDR3 is 14 residues long. CDR3 nucleotide sequence: TGCGCCAGCAGCACGGGACAGGGGAACGATGAGCAGTTCTTC. Protein: CASSTGQGNDEQFF.

V usage is TRBV19 and J usage is TRBJ1-1; TRBD1 matches at 8 bases. Looked up from germline, CDR1 is LNHDA and CDR2 is SQIVND (reference sequence). Germline trimming cut 9 bases from V and 3 bases from J; bases unmatched to any gene: 9. The CDR3 totals 14 residues. DNA for the CDR3: TGTGCCAGCGCCTCCGGGACAGGTTACACTGAAGCTTTCTTT. Encoded protein: CASASGTGYTEAFF.

A single count supports this clone. The CDR3 region has the DNA TGCAGCGCCGGGGGGGAGGTCTATGGCTACACCTTC. Encoded protein: CSAGGEVYGYTF. J is TRBJ1-2 and V is TRBV29-1, with D possibly being TRBD1 (5 bases). Germline-derived CDR1 and CDR2 are SQVTM and ANQGSEA. V was clipped by 7 bases and J by 4 bases, with 13 bases between them. The length of the CDR3 is 12 residues.